The entry below gives a single T cell receptor beta chain sequence along with its context. Its antigen remains unidentified. At the DNA level, this CDR3 is encoded by other sequences in the same sample as well. Isolated RNA was reverse transcribed in full, so expressed TCRB transcripts were sequenced. Assay: immunoSEQ multiplex PCR; the TCRdb copy retains only in-frame clones and omits some. This sample carries nearly 700,000 clones, around 15% of them seen once, and the ten largest clones take around 0.022%. The CDR3 is made up of 15 amino acids. J gave up 3 bases and V 2 bases, and 6 bases lay outside the gene matches. CDR1 and CDR2 from the germline V gene are SQVTM and ANQGSEA. The sample comes from a study of beta chain features in type 1 diabetes. Study summary: No patient-donor differences in age, gender, total cells or subset yield.

Sorted populations all had greater than 95% purity. Whole-study results and caveats: Patients with type 1 diabetes showed fewer VDJ junction insertions and more deletions. Among patients with Type 1 diabetes, TCRB CDR3s were moderately but significantly shorter in every one of the four CD4+ subsets.

What was sequenced was naive CD4+ T cells from blood. The receptor's source is a young man with type 1 diabetes. The chain joins TRBV29-1 to TRBJ1-1; TRBD1 matches at 10 bases. Here the CDR3 reads CSVEPGQGLYTEAFF. DNA for the CDR3: TGCAGCGTTGAACCGGGACAGGGGCTGTACACTGAAGCTTTCTTT.